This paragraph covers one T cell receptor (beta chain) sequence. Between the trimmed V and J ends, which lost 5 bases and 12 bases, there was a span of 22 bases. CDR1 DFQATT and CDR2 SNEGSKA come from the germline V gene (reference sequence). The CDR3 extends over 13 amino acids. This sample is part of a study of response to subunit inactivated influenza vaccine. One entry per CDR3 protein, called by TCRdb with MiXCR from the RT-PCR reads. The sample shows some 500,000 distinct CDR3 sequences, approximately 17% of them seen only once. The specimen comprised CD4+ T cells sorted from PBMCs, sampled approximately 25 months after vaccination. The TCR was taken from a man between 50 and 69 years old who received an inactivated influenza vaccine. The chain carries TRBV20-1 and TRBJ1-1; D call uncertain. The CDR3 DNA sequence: TGCAGTGCTTCTGACGGTGTACTGGTGAAAACTTTCTTT. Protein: CSASDGVLVKTFF.